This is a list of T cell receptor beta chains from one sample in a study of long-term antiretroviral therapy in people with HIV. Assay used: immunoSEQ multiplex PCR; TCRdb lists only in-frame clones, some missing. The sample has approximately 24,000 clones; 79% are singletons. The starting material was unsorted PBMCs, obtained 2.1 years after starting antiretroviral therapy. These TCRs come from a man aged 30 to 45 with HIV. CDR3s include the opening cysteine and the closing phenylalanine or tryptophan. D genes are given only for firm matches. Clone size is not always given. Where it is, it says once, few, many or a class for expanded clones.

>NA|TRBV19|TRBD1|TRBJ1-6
CASTPGQGSKSLHF
TGTGCCAGTACCCCGGGACAGGGAAGTAAGTCCCTCCACTTT
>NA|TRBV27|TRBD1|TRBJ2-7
CASSTRTGSLYEQYF
TGTGCCAGCAGTACCAGGACAGGGTCCCTCTACGAGCAGTACTTC
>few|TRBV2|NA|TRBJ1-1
CASSYRDLGEAFF
TGTGCCAGCAGTTACAGGGATCTAGGTGAAGCTTTCTTT
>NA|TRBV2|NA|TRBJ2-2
CASSKRGGDTGELFF
TGTGCCAGCAGTAAAAGGGGGGGGGACACCGGGGAGCTGTTTTTT
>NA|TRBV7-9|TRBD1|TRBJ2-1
CASSQRRGTGGGYNEQFF
TGTGCCAGCAGTCAGCGCCGAGGGACAGGGGGCGGTTACAATGAGCAGTTCTTC
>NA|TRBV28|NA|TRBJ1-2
CASSSLTGASYGYTF
TGTGCCAGCAGTTCCTTAACAGGTGCCTCCTATGGCTACACCTTC
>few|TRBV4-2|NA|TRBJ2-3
CASSQERGGAAYTQYF
TGTGCCAGCAGCCAAGAAAGGGGGGGAGCGGCATATACGCAGTATTTT
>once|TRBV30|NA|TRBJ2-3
CAWSGRELLTDTQYF
TGTGCCTGGAGCGGCCGGGAACTGCTCACAGATACGCAGTATTTT
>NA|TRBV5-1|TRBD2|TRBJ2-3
CASSLPGGQADTQYF
TGCGCCAGCAGCTTGCCGGGAGGGCAGGCAGATACGCAGTATTTT
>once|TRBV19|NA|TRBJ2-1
CASSYPDRVNEQFF
TGTGCCAGTAGTTACCCTGACAGAGTCAATGAGCAGTTCTTC
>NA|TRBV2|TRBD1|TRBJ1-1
CASAQGGNTEAFF
TGTGCCAGCGCGCAGGGGGGGAACACTGAAGCTTTCTTT
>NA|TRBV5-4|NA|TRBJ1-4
CASSADEGEKLFF
TGTGCCAGCAGCGCGGACGAAGGAGAAAAACTGTTTTTT
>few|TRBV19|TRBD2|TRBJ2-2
CASRETSLNTGELFF
TGTGCCAGTAGGGAGACTAGCTTAAACACCGGGGAGCTGTTTTTT
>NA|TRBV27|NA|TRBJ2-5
CASSLTGLRQETQYF
TGTGCCAGCAGTTTAACAGGGTTGCGGCAAGAGACCCAGTACTTC
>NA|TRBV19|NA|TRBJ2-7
CASSIRGIGGYEQYF
TGTGCCAGTAGTATCAGGGGAATCGGGGGCTACGAGCAGTACTTC
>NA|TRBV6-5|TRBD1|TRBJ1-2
CASRRGTGIYGYTF
TGTGCCAGCAGACGCGGGACAGGGATATATGGCTACACCTTC
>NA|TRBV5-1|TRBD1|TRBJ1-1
CASSSTGTGVFEAFF
TGCGCCAGCAGCTCCACCGGGACAGGAGTCTTTGAAGCTTTCTTT
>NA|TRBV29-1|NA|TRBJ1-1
CSVEDGGVREAFF
TGCAGCGTTGAAGATGGAGGGGTTCGAGAAGCTTTCTTT
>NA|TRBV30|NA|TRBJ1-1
CAWDLPVGTEAFF
TGTGCCTGGGACCTCCCGGTAGGCACTGAAGCTTTCTTT
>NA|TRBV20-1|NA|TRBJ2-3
CSAPLTDTQYF
TGCAGTGCGCCCCTAACAGATACGCAGTATTTT
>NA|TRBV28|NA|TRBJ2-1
CASREGGSYNEQFF
TGTGCCAGCCGAGAAGGTGGTTCCTACAATGAGCAGTTCTTC
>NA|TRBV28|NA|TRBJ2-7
CASSLGTSSSYEQYF
TGTGCCAGCAGTTTAGGGACCAGTAGCTCCTACGAGCAGTACTTC
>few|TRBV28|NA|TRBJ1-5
CASSLSVGQGGPQHF
TGTGCCAGCAGCCTCTCCGTGGGGCAAGGTGGGCCCCAGCATTTT
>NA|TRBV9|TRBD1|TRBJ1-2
CASSFNRDRDDYGYTF
TGTGCCAGCAGTTTTAACCGGGACAGGGATGACTATGGCTACACCTTC
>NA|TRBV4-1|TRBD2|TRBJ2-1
CASSGGLARANEQFF
TGCGCCAGCAGCGGGGGACTAGCGCGGGCCAATGAGCAGTTCTTC
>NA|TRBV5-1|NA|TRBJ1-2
CASSLAITAHGYTF
TGCGCCAGCAGCTTGGCCATCACCGCTCATGGCTACACCTTC
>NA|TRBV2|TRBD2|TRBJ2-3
CASSELAGGPDTDTQYF
TGTGCCAGCAGTGAACTAGCGGGGGGGCCAGACACAGATACGCAGTATTTT
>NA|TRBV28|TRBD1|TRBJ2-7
CASSIGTGSVEQYF
TGTGCCAGCAGTATCGGGACAGGGTCAGTCGAGCAGTACTTC
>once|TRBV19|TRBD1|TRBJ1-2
CASSIGPGGIYGYTF
TGTGCCAGTAGTATCGGGCCAGGGGGTATCTATGGCTACACCTTC
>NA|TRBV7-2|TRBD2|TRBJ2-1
CASSFQTSGRASGEQFF
TGTGCCAGCAGCTTCCAGACTAGCGGGAGGGCCTCGGGTGAGCAGTTCTTC
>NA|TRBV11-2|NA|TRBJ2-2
CASSTPAGLTGELFF
TGTGCCAGCAGCACCCCAGCAGGGCTCACCGGGGAGCTGTTTTTT
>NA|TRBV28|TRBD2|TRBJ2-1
CASRFSGRLYEQFF
TGTGCCAGCAGATTTAGCGGGAGGTTGTATGAGCAGTTCTTC
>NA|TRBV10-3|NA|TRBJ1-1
CAISLHNPGLSQKGTEAFF
TGTGCCATCAGTCTACACAACCCCGGACTCAGCCAAAAAGGGACTGAAGCTTTCTTT
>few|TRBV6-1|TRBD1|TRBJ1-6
CASSYSGGENSPLHF
TGTGCCAGCTCTTATTCAGGGGGCGAAAATTCACCCCTCCACTTT
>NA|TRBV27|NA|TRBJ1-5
CASSPEQGISQPQHF
TGTGCCAGCAGCCCGGAACAGGGTATAAGCCAGCCCCAGCATTTT
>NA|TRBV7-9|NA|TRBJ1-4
CASSYEGGSNEKLFF
TGTGCCAGCAGCTACGAGGGGGGATCTAATGAAAAACTGTTTTTT
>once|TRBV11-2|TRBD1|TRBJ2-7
CASSLFSGTGAPEQYF
TGTGCCAGCAGCTTATTCTCCGGGACAGGAGCACCCGAGCAGTACTTC
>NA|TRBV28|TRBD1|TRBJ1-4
CASRGRTGQEKLFF
TGTGCCAGCAGGGGGAGGACAGGTCAAGAAAAACTGTTTTTT
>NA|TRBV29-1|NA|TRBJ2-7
CSVMDIKRGSYEQYF
TGCAGCGTCATGGACATTAAAAGGGGTTCCTACGAGCAGTACTTC
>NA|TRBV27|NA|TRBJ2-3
CASSFQRTQYF
TGTGCCAGCAGTTTTCAGCGTACGCAGTATTTT
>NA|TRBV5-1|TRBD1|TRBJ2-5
CASSMPDRERETQYF
TGCGCCAGCAGCATGCCGGACAGGGAGAGGGAGACCCAGTACTTC
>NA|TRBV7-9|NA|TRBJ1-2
CASSPYTPPFGYTF
TGTGCCAGCAGCCCCTATACACCCCCGTTTGGCTACACCTTC
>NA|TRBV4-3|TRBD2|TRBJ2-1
CASSQDGYSGLAGAFEQFF
TGCGCCAGCAGCCAAGATGGATATTCGGGACTAGCGGGAGCCTTTGAGCAGTTCTTC
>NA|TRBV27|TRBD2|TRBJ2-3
CASSLVVGGGADTQYF
TGTGCCAGCAGTTTAGTGGTGGGTGGGGGGGCAGATACGCAGTATTTT
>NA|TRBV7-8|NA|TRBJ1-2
CASSLEQPNYGYTF
TGTGCCAGCAGCTTAGAACAGCCTAACTATGGCTACACCTTC
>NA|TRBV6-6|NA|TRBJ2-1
CASSYGTLLVDEQFF
TGTGCCAGCAGTTACGGCACCCTTCTGGTGGATGAGCAGTTCTTC
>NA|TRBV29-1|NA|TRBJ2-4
CSVRRQGLRNIQYF
TGCAGCGTCCGTCGCCAGGGACTGAGGAACATTCAGTACTTC
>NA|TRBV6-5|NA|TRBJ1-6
CASRLRTGNSPLHF
TGTGCCAGCAGACTCCGGACGGGCAATTCACCCCTCCACTTT
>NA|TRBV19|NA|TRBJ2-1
CASSIGALSNEQFF
TGTGCCAGTAGTATTGGTGCCCTTTCCAATGAGCAGTTCTTC
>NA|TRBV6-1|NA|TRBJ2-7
CASSELGPFIYEQYF
TGTGCCAGCAGTGAACTGGGGCCCTTTATCTACGAGCAGTACTTC
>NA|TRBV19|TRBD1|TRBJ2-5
CASSPRTGRETQYF
TGTGCCAGTAGTCCAAGGACAGGGAGAGAGACCCAGTACTTC
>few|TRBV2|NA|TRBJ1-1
CASREQRANTEAFF
TGTGCCAGCAGGGAACAACGGGCGAACACTGAAGCTTTCTTT
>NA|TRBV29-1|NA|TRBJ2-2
CSVGGLTNTGELFF
TGCAGCGTTGGGGGACTGACGAACACCGGGGAGCTGTTTTTT
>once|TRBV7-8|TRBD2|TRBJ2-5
CASSYLTRLAGKETQYF
TGTGCCAGCAGCTACCTCACGCGACTAGCGGGAAAAGAGACCCAGTACTTC
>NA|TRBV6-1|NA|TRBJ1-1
CASSEEGLQGTEAFF
TGTGCCAGCAGTGAGGAAGGACTCCAGGGGACTGAAGCTTTCTTT
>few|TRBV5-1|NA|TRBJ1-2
CASSSQGNYGYTF
TGCGCCAGCAGCTCACAGGGAAACTATGGCTACACCTTC
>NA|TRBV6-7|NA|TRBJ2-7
CASSYISSATGSYEQYF
TGTGCCAGCAGTTACATATCCTCTGCCACAGGGTCCTACGAGCAGTACTTC
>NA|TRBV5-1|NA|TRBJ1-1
CASSLDGRTVSFF
TGCGCCAGCAGCTTGGATGGGAGGACAGTGTCTTTCTTT
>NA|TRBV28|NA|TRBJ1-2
CASSLNLGLGYTF
TGTGCCAGCAGTTTAAACCTCGGGCTTGGCTACACCTTC
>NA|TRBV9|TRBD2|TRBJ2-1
CASSARTSGSHEQFF
TGTGCCAGCAGCGCGAGGACTAGCGGGAGCCATGAGCAGTTCTTC